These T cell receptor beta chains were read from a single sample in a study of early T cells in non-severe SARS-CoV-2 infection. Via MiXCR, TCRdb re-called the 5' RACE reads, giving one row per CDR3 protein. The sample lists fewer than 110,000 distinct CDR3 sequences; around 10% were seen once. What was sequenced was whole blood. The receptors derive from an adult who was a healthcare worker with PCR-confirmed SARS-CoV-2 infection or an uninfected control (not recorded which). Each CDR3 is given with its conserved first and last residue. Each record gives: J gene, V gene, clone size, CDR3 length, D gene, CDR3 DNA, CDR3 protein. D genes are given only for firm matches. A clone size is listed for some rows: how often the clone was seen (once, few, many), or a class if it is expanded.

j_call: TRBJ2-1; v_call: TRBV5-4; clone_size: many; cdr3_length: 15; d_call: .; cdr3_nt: TGTGCCAGCAGCCGGAACATGAACTCCTACAATGAGCAGTTCTTC; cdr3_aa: CASSRNMNSYNEQFF
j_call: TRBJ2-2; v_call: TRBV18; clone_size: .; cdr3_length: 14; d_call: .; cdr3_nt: TGTGCCAGCTCACCGGGATTCGGGACCGGGGAGCTGTTTTTT; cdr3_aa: CASSPGFGTGELFF
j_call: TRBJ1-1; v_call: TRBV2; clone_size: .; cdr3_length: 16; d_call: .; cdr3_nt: TGTGCCAGCAGTGGGGTGCGGACACCCGTGTTGGCTGAAGCTTTCTTT; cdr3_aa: CASSGVRTPVLAEAFF
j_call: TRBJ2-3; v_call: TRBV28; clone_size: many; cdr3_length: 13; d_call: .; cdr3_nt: TGTGCCAGCAGTTGGGGGGGGCGAGATACGCAGTATTTT; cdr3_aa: CASSWGGRDTQYF
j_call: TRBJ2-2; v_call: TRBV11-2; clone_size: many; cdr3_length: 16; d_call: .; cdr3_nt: TGTGCCAGCAGCTTAGAACCAGGGCGTGACACCGGGGAGCTGTTTTTT; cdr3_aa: CASSLEPGRDTGELFF
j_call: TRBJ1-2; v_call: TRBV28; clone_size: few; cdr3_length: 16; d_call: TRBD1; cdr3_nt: TGTGCCAGCAGTCCAAGAAGACAGGGGAGACTATATGGCTACACCTTC; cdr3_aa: CASSPRRQGRLYGYTF
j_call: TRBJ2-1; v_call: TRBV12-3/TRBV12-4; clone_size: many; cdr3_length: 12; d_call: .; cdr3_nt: TGTGCCAGCAGTCCACAGGGAGCTGAGCAGTTCTTC; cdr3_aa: CASSPQGAEQFF
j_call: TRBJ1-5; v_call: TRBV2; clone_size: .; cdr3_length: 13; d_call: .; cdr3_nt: TGTGCCAGCAGTTCAGACATTTCCCAGCCCCAGCATTTT; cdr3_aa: CASSSDISQPQHF
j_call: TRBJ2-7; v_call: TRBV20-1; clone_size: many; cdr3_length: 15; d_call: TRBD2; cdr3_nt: TGCAGTGCTAGAGATCCCCTAGCGGGATTAAACGAGCAGTACTTC; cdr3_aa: CSARDPLAGLNEQYF
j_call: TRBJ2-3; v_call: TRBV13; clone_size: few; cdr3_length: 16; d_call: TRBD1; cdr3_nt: TGTGCCAGCAGCTTATGGGACAGGGGAGGATCAGATACGCAGTATTTT; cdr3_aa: CASSLWDRGGSDTQYF
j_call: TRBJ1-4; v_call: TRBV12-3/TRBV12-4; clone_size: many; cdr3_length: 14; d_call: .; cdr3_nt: TGTGCCAGCAGTTCAGCCGGGAGGAGTGAAAAACTGTTTTTT; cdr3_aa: CASSSAGRSEKLFF
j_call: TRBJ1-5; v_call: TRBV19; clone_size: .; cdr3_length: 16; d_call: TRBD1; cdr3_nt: TGTGCCAGTGCCGGAGGGGGCGCGATTAGCAATCAGCCCCAGCATTTT; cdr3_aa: CASAGGGAISNQPQHF
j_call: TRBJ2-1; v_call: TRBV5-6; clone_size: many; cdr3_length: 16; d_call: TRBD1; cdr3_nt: TGTGCCAGCAGCCAGACAGGGGGTCCTTCCTACAATGAGCAGTTCTTC; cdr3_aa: CASSQTGGPSYNEQFF
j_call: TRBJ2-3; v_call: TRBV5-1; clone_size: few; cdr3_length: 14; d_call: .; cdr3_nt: TGCGCCAGCAGCCTAGGGGCTATCACAGATACGCAGTATTTT; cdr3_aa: CASSLGAITDTQYF
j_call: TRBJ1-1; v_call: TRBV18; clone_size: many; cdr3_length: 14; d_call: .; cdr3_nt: TGTGCCAGCTCCCCTCAGGGGAGAGACACTGAAGCTTTCTTT; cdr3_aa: CASSPQGRDTEAFF
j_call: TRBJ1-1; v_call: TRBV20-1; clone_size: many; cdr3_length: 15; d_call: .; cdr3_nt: TGCAGTGCTAGAGATCCAAGAGGGAGGAACACTGAAGCTTTCTTT; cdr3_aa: CSARDPRGRNTEAFF
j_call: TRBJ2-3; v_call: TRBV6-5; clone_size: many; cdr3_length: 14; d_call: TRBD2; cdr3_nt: TGTGCCAGCAGAGCGGGGCTGAACACAGATACGCAGTATTTT; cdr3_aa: CASRAGLNTDTQYF
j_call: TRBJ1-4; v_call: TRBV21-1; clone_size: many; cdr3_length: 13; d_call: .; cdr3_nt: TGTGCCAGCAGCGGAGTCATGGATGAAAAACTGTTTTTT; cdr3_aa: CASSGVMDEKLFF
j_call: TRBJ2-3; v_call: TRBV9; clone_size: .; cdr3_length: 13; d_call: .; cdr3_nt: TGTGCCAGCAGCCCATGGGGAGCGGATACGCAGTATTTT; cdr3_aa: CASSPWGADTQYF
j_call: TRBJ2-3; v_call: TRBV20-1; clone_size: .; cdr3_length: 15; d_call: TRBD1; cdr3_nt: TGCAGTGCTAGATCGGGGACAGGGATAACAGATACGCAGTATTTT; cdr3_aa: CSARSGTGITDTQYF
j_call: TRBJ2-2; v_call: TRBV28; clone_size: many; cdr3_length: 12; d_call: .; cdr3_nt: TGTGCCAGCAGTTCGCCCGCCGGGGAGCTGTTTTTT; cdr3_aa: CASSSPAGELFF
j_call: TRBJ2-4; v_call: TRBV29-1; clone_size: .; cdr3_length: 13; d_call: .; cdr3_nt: TGCAGCGTCGAGCGCGATCGGGAAAACATTCAGTACTTC; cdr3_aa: CSVERDRENIQYF
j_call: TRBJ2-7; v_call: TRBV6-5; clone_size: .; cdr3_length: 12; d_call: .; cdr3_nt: TGTGCCACGCAGGGTCAGGTGAACGAGCAGTACTTC; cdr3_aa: CATQGQVNEQYF
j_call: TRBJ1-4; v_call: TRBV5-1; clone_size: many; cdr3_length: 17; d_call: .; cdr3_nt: TGCGCCAGCAGCCCGGGCGTCGTTGGGAGGACTAATGAAAAACTGTTTTTT; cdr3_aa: CASSPGVVGRTNEKLFF
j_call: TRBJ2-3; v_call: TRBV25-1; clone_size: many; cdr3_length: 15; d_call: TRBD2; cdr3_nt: TGTGCCAGCAGTGAATACCTAGCGGGAGGAGGTACGCAGTATTTT; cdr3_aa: CASSEYLAGGGTQYF
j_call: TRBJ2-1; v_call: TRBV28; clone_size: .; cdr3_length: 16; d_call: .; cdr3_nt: TGTGCCAGCAGTTGGTTGGCCCCAAGCTCCTACAATGAGCAGTTCTTC; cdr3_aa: CASSWLAPSSYNEQFF
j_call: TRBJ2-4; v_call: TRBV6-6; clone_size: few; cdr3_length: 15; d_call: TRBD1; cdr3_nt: TGTGCCAGCAGTTACTCGGGACAGGGGGCTGACATTCAGTACTTC; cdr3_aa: CASSYSGQGADIQYF
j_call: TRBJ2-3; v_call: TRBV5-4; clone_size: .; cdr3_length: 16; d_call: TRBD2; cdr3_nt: TGTGCCAGCAGTACGGGAGGCACTCCCTTCACAGATACGCAGTATTTT; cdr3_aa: CASSTGGTPFTDTQYF
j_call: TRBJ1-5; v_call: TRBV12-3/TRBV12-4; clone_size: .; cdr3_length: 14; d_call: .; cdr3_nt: TGTGCCAGCAGTTTAGAAGTGGACAATCAGCCCCAGCATTTT; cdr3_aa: CASSLEVDNQPQHF
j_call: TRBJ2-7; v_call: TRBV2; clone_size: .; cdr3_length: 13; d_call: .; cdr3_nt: TGTGCCAGCACTGGGGGGGCAACCTACGAGCAGTACTTC; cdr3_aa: CASTGGATYEQYF
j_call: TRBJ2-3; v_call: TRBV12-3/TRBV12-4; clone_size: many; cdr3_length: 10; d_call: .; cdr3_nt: TGTGCGACCCGGAGGGATACGCAGTATTTT; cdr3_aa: CATRRDTQYF
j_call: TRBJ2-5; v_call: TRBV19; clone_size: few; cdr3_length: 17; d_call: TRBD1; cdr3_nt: TGTGCCAGTAGTGACATTGTCGGACAGGGGGCGCGGGAGACCCAGTACTTC; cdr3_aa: CASSDIVGQGARETQYF
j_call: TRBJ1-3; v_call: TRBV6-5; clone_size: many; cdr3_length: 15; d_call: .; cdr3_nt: TGTGCCAGCAGGGGATCCCCGCCTTGGGGAAACACCATATATTTT; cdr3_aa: CASRGSPPWGNTIYF
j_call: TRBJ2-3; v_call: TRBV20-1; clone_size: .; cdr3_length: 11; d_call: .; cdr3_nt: TGCAGTGCTCGCTACACAGATACGCAGTATTTT; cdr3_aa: CSARYTDTQYF
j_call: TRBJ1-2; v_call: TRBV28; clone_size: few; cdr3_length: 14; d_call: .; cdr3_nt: TGTGCCTCCCTCCCCCAGGGCGGGAACTATGGCTACACCTTC; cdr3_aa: CASLPQGGNYGYTF
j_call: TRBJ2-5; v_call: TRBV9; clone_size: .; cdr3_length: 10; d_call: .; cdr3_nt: TGTGCCGACCGGGGGGAGACCCAGTACTTC; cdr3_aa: CADRGETQYF
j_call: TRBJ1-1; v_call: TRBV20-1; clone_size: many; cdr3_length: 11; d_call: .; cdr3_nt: TGCAGTGCTATCACGGATACTGAAGCTTTCTTT; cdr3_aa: CSAITDTEAFF
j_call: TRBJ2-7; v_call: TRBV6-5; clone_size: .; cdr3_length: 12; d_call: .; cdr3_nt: TGTGCCAGCAGGGACGATAAAGGGGAGCAGTACTTC; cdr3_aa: CASRDDKGEQYF
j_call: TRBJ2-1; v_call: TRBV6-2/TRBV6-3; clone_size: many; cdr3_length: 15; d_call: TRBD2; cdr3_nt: TGTGCCAGCAGTTATATCCAGCGGGAGATGGATGAGCAGTTCTTC; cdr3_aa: CASSYIQREMDEQFF
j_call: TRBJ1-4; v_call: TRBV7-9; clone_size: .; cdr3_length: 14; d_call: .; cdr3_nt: TGTGCCAGCAGAGGGGAGGCAACTAATGAAAAACTGTTTTTT; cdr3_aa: CASRGEATNEKLFF